This TCR beta chain derives from a study of cytomegalovirus exposure and HLA in healthy donors. Study findings and constraints: TCR beta sequences numbering roughly 18,000 were associated with HLA alleles at 0.05 false discovery rate in a later analysis. Prior analysis indicated that the majority of TCR beta V segments exhibited productivity approximately 90% or approximately 30% of the time.

The PCR ran on 60 Vbeta and 13 Jbeta primers. The method was immunoSEQ multiplex PCR; TCRdb's version includes in-frame clones alone and lacks a portion of them. The listing contains roughly 46,000 clones. About this clone itself: What it binds is unknown.

The specimen sequenced was PBMCs. The TCR originated in a woman aged 40 to 49 in good health and CMV-seronegative.

The CDR3 bases are TGTGCCTGGACAGAACCGTCTGGAAACACCATATATTTT. This gives the protein CAWTEPSGNTIYF. This sequence joins TRBV30 and TRBJ1-3; unclear D gene. The CDR3 length is 13 residues. V was shortened by 4 bases and J by 1 base, with 8 bases between the two germline ends. In germline, CDR1 is GTSNPN, CDR2 SVGIG (reference sequence).